Listed here are 2 T cell receptor beta chains from one sample, sequenced in a study of vaccination effects on CD4 cells after COVID-19. These TCRs are of unknown antigen specificity. TCRdb's copy holds only in-frame clones and misses some; the assay was immunoSEQ multiplex PCR. This sample has around 30,000 clones, with around two thirds found just once. The culture ran for around nine days before CD4+ T cells were isolated. The input for sequencing was CD4+ T cells from PBMCs cultured without peptide, taken before COVID-19 vaccination. The receptors stem from a human donor who received a COVID-19 vaccine.

The gene calls are TRBV10-3 and TRBJ1-5; weak D call: TRBD1 (5 bases). This CDR3 has 14 residues. CDR1 ENHRY and CDR2 SYGVKD come from the germline V gene. V was clipped by 5 bases and J by 4 bases, with 12 bases between them. CDR3 sequence reads: CAISHGTGNQPQHF. In nucleotides, the CDR3 is TGTGCCATCAGTCATGGAACAGGTAATCAGCCCCAGCATTTT.

The chain has TRBV18 and TRBJ1-5; the D is unclear. V was shortened by 4 bases and J by 4 bases, with 5 bases between the two germline ends. This CDR3 spans 12 amino acids. CDR1 is KGHSH, CDR2 LQKENI, per germline. As DNA, the CDR3 is TGTGCCAGCTCACGACCTAATCAGCCCCAGCATTTT. It yields the protein CASSRPNQPQHF. Drawing the rest from reference TRBV18 and TRBJ1-5, the complete variable domain is NAGVMQNPRHLVRRRGQEARLRCSPMKGHSHVYWYRQLPEEGLKFMVYLQKENIIDESGMPKERFSAEFPKEGPSILRIQQVVRGDSAAYFCASSRPNQPQHFGDGTRLSIL.